The 2 T cell receptor beta chains below were found in one sample sequenced in a study of PD-L1 blockade in urothelial cancer. Generated by immunoSEQ multiplex PCR, the TCRdb table keeps only in-frame clones and is missing some. The sample holds more than 65,000 clones, 75% to 90% seen once. The sequences come from PBMCs, collected around atezolizumab (anti-PD-L1) treatment. These receptor sequences come from a woman aged 65 to 85 with urothelial cancer.

The chain uses TRBV29-1 and TRBJ1-1, with no clear D. V was shortened by 7 bases and J by 8 bases, with 17 bases between the two germline ends. The germline gives CDR1 SQVTM, CDR2 ANQGSEA. The CDR3 covers 12 residues. The CDR3 protein is CSGCLNSREAFF. CDR3 coding DNA: TGCAGCGGGTGCTTGAACTCCCGCGAAGCTTTCTTT.

The chain combines TRBV6-5 with TRBJ1-1; no firm D call. The V end lost 7 bases, the J end lost 0 bases, and 12 bases lay between the germline ends. Germline loops: CDR1 MNHEY, CDR2 SVGAGI. CDR3 length: 14 amino acids. The CDR3 spells CASTLGGMNTEAFF. DNA for the CDR3: TGTGCCAGCACTCTCGGTGGTATGAACACTGAAGCTTTCTTT.